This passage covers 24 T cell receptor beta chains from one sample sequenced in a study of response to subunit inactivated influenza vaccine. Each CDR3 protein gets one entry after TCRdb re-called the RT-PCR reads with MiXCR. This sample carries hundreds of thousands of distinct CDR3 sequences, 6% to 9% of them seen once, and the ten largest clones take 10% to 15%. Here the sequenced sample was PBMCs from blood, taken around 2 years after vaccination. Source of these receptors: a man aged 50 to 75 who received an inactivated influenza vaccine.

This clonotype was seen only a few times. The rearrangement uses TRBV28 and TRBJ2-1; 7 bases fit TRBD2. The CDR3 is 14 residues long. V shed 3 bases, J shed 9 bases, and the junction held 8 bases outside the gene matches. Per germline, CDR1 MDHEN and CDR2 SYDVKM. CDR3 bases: TGTGCCAGCAGTTTGGGTGCGGGAGTAGGTGAGCAGTTCTTC. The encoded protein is CASSLGAGVGEQFF.

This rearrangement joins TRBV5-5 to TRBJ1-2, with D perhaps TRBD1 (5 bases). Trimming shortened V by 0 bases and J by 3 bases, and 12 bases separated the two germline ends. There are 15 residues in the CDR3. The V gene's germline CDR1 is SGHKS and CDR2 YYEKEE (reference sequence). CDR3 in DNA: TGTGCCAGCAGCTTGGGGTCCAGGGACTACTATGGCTACACCTTC. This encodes CASSLGSRDYYGYTF.

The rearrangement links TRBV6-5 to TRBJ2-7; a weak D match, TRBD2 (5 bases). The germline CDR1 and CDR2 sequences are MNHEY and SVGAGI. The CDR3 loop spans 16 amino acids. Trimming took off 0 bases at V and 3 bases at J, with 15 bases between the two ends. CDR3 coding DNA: TGTGCCAGCAGTTACTCGAGTCGGGAAAGGGACTACGAGCAGTACTTC. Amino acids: CASSYSSRERDYEQYF.

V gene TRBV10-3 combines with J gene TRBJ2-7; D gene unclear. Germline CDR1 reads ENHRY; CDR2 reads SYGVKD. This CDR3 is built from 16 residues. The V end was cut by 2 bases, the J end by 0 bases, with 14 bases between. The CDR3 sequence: CAISERTTEPSYEQYF. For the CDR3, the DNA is TGTGCCATCAGTGAGAGAACTACAGAACCCTCCTACGAGCAGTACTTC.

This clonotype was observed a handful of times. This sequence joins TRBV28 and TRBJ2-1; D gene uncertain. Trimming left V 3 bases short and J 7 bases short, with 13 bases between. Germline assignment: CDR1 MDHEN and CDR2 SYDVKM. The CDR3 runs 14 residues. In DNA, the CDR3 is TGTGCCAGCAGTTTTCCGGGCCTAAGGAATGAGCAGTTCTTC. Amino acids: CASSFPGLRNEQFF.

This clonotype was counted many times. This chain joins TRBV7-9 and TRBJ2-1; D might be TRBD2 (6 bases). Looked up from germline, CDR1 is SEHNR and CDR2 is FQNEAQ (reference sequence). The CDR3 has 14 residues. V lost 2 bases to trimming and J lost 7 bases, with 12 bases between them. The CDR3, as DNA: TGTGCCAGCAGCTTAACGGAGGGCCTAAATGAGCAGTTCTTC. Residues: CASSLTEGLNEQFF.

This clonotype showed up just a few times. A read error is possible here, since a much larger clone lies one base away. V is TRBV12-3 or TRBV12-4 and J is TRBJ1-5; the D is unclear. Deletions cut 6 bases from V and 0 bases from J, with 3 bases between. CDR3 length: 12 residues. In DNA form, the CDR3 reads TGTGCCAGCAGGTTTAGCAATCAGCCCCAGCATTTT. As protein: CASRFSNQPQHF.

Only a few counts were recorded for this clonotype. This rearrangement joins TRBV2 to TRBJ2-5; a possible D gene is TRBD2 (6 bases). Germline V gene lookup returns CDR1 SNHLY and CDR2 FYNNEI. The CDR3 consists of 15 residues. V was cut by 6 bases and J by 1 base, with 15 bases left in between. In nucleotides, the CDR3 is TGTGCCAGCAGCGGAGGGACTGGAAGCCAAGAGACCCAGTACTTC. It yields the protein CASSGGTGSQETQYF.

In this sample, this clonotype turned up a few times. In DNA form, the CDR3 reads TGTGCCAGCAGCCAAGATGGACCGCGGAATTCACCCCTCCACTTT. Amino acid sequence: CASSQDGPRNSPLHF. The chain is built from TRBV4-2 and TRBJ1-6; D not certain. This CDR3 contains 15 residues. V was clipped by 0 bases and J by 7 bases, with 10 bases between them. Germline V gives CDR1 LGHNA, CDR2 YNFKEQ.

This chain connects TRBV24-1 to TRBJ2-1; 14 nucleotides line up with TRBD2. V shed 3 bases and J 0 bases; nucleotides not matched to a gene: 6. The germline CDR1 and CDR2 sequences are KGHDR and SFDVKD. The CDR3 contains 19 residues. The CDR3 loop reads CATSDPGTSGGSSYNEQFF. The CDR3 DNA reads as TGTGCCACCAGTGATCCCGGGACTAGCGGGGGCAGCTCCTACAATGAGCAGTTCTTC.

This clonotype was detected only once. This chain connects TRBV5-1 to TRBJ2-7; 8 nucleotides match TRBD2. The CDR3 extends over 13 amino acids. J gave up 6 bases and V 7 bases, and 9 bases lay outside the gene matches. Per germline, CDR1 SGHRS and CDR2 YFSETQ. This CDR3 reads CASRQLAALEQYF. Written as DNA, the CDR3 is TGCGCCAGCCGCCAACTAGCGGCTCTCGAGCAGTACTTC.

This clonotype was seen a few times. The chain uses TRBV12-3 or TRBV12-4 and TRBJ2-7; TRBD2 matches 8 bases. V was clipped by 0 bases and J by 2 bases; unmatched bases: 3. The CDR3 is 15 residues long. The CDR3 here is CASSLAAGAPYEQYF. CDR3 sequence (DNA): TGTGCCAGCAGTTTAGCAGCGGGGGCCCCCTACGAGCAGTACTTC.

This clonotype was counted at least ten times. For the CDR3, the DNA is TGTGCCAGCGGATACAGGGGAGGCTCCTACGAGCAGTACTTC. Translating it yields CASGYRGGSYEQYF. The J gene is TRBJ2-7, the V gene TRBV28, with D tentatively TRBD1 (7 bases). V gave up 8 bases and J gave up 0 bases, with 14 bases separating them. The CDR3 loop spans 14 amino acids. The V gene's germline CDR1 is MDHEN and CDR2 SYDVKM.

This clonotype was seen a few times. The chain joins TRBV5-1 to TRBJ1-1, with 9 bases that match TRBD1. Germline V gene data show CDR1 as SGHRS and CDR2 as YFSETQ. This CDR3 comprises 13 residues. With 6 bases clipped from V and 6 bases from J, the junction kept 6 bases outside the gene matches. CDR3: CASNQDRGAEAFF. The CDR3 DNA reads TGCGCCAGCAACCAAGACAGGGGGGCTGAAGCTTTCTTT.

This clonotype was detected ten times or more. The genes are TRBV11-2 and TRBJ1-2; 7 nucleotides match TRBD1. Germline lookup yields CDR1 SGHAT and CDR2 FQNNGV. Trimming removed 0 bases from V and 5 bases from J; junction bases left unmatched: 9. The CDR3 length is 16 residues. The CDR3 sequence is CASSLDGAGGGYGYTF. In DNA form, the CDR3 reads TGTGCCAGCAGCTTAGATGGGGCAGGGGGAGGTTATGGCTACACCTTC.

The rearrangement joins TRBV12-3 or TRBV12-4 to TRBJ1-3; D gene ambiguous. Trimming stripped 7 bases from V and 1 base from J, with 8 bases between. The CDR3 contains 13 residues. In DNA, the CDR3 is TGTGCCAGCACCCACGGGTCTGGAAACACCATATATTTT. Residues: CASTHGSGNTIYF.

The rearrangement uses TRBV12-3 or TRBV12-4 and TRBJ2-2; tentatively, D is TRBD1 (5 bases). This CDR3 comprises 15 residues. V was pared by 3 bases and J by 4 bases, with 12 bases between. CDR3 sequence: CASSLQGMGTGELFF. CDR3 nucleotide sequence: TGTGCCAGCAGTTTGCAGGGAATGGGCACCGGGGAGCTGTTTTTT.

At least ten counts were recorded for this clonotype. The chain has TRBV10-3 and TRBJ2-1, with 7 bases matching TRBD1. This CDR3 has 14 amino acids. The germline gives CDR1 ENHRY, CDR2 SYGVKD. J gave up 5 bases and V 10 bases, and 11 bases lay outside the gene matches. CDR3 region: CATSAGTANNEQFF. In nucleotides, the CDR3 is TGTGCCACCTCGGCCGGGACAGCTAACAATGAGCAGTTCTTC.

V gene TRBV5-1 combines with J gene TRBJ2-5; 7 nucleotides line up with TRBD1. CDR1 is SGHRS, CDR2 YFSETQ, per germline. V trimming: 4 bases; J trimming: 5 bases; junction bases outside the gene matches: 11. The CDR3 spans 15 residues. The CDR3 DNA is TGCGCCAGCAGCCCGGCAGCTAGCAGGGGGGAGACCCAGTACTTC. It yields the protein CASSPAASRGETQYF.

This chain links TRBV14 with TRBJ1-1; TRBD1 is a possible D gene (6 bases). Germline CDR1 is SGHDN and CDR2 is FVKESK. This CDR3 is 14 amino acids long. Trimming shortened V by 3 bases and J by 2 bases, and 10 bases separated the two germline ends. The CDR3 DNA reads TGTGCCAGCAGCCACGGGGGGCTTAACACTGAAGCTTTCTTT. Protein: CASSHGGLNTEAFF.

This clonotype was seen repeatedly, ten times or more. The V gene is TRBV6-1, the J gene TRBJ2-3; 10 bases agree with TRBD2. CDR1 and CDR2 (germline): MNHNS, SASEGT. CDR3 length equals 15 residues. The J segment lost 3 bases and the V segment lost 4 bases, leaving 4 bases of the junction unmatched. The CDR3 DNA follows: TGTGCCAGCAGTGCTCTAGCGGGGGAAACAGATACGCAGTATTTT. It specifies CASSALAGETDTQYF.

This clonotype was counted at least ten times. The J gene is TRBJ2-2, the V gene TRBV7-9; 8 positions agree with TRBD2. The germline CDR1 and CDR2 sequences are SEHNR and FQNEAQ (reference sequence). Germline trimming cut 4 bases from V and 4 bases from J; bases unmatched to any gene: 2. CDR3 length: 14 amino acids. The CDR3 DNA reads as TGTGCCAGCAGCTGGACTAGCCGCACCGGGGAGCTGTTTTTT. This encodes CASSWTSRTGELFF.

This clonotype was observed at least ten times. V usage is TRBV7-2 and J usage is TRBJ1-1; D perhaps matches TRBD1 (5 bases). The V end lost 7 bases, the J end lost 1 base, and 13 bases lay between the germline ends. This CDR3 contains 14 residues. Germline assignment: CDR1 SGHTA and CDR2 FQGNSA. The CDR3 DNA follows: TGTGCCAGCAAAAACAGGCTGGAGAACACTGAAGCTTTCTTT. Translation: CASKNRLENTEAFF.

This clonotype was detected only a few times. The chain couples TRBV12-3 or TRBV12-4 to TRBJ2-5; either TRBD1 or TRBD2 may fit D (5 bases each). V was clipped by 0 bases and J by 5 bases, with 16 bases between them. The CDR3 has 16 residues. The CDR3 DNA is TGTGCCAGCAGTTTAGCGCGTAGGGGAGCGTTGGAGACCCAGTACTTC. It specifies CASSLARRGALETQYF.